The source of this T cell receptor (beta chain) is a study of CD8 T cells in ankylosing spondylitis. Broader study findings: Matched ankylosing spondylitis synovial fluid reportedly contained a significantly enriched population of disease-linked clones. Ankylosing spondylitis blood appeared to carry a characteristic TCR beta motif of fewer than 10 highly homologous variants. Disease-linked clones were found to be CD8+ and relatively rare in peripheral blood. Existing reports had already noted some motif variants in reactive arthritis synovial fluid and blood.

The authors made TCR beta libraries by quantitative 5'-RACE with molecular barcodes. TCRdb reprocessed the 5' RACE reads with MiXCR, giving one entry per CDR3 protein. The sample has about 750,000 distinct CDR3 sequences; roughly 19% are singletons. With 5 bases removed from V and 1 base from J, the gap between germline ends came to 14 bases. This CDR3 spans 16 amino acids. Germline assignment: CDR1 SGHVS and CDR2 FQNEAQ. This clonotype has a handful of counts. The antigen is unknown. The chain employs TRBV7-8 and TRBJ2-2, with TRBD2 as a possible D gene (5 bases). The sequenced sample was blood, either unsorted or a sorted T cell fraction (not recorded which). The TCR was taken from a male donor with ankylosing spondylitis. CDR3 amino acids: CASSPTNGRNTGELFF. The CDR3 DNA sequence: TGTGCCAGCAGCCCCACAAATGGGAGGAACACCGGGGAGCTGTTTTTT.